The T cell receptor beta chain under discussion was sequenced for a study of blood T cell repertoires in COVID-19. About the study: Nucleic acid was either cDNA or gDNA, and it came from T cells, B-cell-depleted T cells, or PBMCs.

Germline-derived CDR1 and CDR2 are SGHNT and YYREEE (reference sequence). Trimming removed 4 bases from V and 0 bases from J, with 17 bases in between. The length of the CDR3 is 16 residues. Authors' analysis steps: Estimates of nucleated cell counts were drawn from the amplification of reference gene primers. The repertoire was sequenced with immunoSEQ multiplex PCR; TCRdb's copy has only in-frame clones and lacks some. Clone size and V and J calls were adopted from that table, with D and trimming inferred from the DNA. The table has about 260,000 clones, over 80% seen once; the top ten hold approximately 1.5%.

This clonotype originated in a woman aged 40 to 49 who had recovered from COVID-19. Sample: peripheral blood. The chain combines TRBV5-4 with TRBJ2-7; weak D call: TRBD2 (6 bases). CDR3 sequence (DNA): TGTGCCAGCAGCCGGGGTGGAGGGGCGAGCTCCTACGAGCAGTACTTC. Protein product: CASSRGGGASSYEQYF.